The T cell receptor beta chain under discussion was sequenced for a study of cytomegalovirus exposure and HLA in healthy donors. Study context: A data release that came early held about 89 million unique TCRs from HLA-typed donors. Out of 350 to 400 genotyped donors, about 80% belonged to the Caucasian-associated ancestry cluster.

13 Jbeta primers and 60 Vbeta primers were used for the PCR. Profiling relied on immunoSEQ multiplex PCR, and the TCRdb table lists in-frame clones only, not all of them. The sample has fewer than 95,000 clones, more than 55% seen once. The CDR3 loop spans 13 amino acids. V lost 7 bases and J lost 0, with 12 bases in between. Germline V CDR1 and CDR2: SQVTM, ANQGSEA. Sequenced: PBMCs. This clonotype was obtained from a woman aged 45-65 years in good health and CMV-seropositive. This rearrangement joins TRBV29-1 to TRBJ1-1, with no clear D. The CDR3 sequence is CSAHEYLNTEAFF. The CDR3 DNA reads TGCAGCGCCCATGAGTACCTGAACACTGAAGCTTTCTTT.